The 17 T cell receptor beta chains presented below share a single source sample, sequenced in a study of T cells in localized non-small cell lung cancer. Libraries were prepared by immunoSEQ multiplex PCR; TCRdb keeps only in-frame clonotypes and omits some of them. This repertoire shows 35,000 to 45,000 clones, 88% found once; its top ten account for roughly 2.7%. The sequencing used peripheral blood, collected before any cancer treatment. The receptors derive from a female donor over 55 with stage I squamous cell lung carcinoma.

This clone was recorded only once. The chain recombines TRBV7-6 with TRBJ2-1, with 7 bases that match TRBD2. CDR3 length: 16 residues. Per germline, CDR1 SGHVS and CDR2 FNYEAQ. V gave up 5 bases and J gave up 0 bases; unmatched junction bases: 7. CDR3 coding DNA: TGTGCCAGCAGCCCCGCTAGCGGAAGCTCCTACAATGAGCAGTTCTTC. Its translation: CASSPASGSSYNEQFF.

The V and J genes are TRBV19 and TRBJ2-6; D gene uncertain. Germline V lookup: CDR1 LNHDA, CDR2 SQIVND (reference sequence). V lost 5 bases, J lost 0 bases, and 11 bases lay in between. CDR3 length: 16 residues. This CDR3 is CASSVFGLSGANVLTF. The DNA of the CDR3 is TGTGCCAGTAGTGTATTCGGGCTCTCTGGGGCCAACGTCCTGACTTTC.

The V gene is TRBV5-1, the J gene TRBJ2-1; D gene uncertain. CDR1 and CDR2 from the germline V gene are SGHRS and YFSETQ. CDR3 length: 12 residues. The V end was cut by 5 bases, the J end by 8 bases, with 11 bases between. The DNA for the CDR3 is TGCGCCAGCAGTTGGGGTCGTTATGAGCAGTTCTTC. Its protein is CASSWGRYEQFF.

This clone was counted between two and nine times. This chain links TRBV4-1 with TRBJ2-6; possibly TRBD1 or TRBD2 for D (5 bases each). Germline loops: CDR1 MGHRA, CDR2 YSYEKL. This CDR3 is 17 amino acids long. The germline V and J ends were trimmed by 4 bases and 0 bases, with 13 bases remaining between them. CDR3 coding DNA: TGCGCCAGCAGCCCTCCGGGGCGGTACTCTGGGGCCAACGTCCTGACTTTC. The encoded protein is CASSPPGRYSGANVLTF.

This clone was counted a single time. This chain uses TRBV10-3 with TRBJ1-3, with D possibly TRBD1 on 5 matching bases. The CDR3 consists of 14 residues. Trimming took off 3 bases at V and 2 bases at J, with 8 bases between the two ends. Germline V CDR1 and CDR2: ENHRY, SYGVKD. CDR3: CAISEWGTGNTIYF. CDR3 DNA sequence: TGTGCCATCAGTGAATGGGGGACTGGAAACACCATATATTTT.

This rearrangement joins TRBV6-4 to TRBJ2-3, with D uncertain. The CDR3 extends over 12 amino acids. Per the germline V gene, CDR1 is MRHNA and CDR2 is SNTAGT. V lost 4 bases, J lost 5 bases, and 7 bases lay in between. The chain's CDR3 is CASSVRVDTQYF. The CDR3 DNA reads TGTGCCAGCAGTGTCCGGGTAGATACGCAGTATTTT.

This clone is a singleton in its sample. This chain connects TRBV27 to TRBJ2-5, with D tentatively TRBD2 (5 bases). Germline V lookup: CDR1 MNHEY, CDR2 SMNVEV (reference sequence). This CDR3 comprises 13 residues. V dropped 2 bases and J dropped 5 bases, with 9 bases sitting between them. Written as DNA, the CDR3 is TGTGCCAGCAGTTTAATCCCGGGGGAGACCCAGTACTTC. It encodes CASSLIPGETQYF.

V and J are TRBV7-5 and TRBJ2-6; the table calls TRBD2, which could not be checked here. TRBV7-5 is a documented pseudogene. This CDR3 has 19 residues. Here the CDR3 DNA reads TGTGTCAGAAGCTTCGGAGCGGGAGGGCGTTCGGGAGGGGCCAACGTCCTGACTTTC. Protein product: CVRSFGAGGRSGGANVLTF.

The chain links TRBV5-6 to TRBJ2-1; D is possibly TRBD2 (5 bases). Trimming pared 2 bases from V and 12 bases from J, leaving 21 bases between. The CDR3 is 15 residues long. Germline V CDR1 and CDR2: SGHDT, YYEEEE. CDR3 coding DNA: TGTGCCAGCAGCTTAGAGCCGGGGTTGGGTTGGGCGCAGTTCTTC. Encoded protein: CASSLEPGLGWAQFF. Supplemented by reference TRBV5-6 and TRBJ2-1, the full variable domain reads DAGVTQSPTHLIKTRGQQVTLRCSPKSGHDTVSWYQQALGQGPQFIFQYYEEEERQRGNFPDRFSGHQFPNYSSELNVNALLLGDSALYLCASSLEPGLGWAQFFGPGTRLTVL.

This chain connects TRBV4-3 to TRBJ2-3; 10 bases map to TRBD2. Germline CDR1 LGHNA, CDR2 YSLEER. CDR3 length: 20 amino acids. The ends lost 0 bases at V and 5 bases at J; junction bases unmatched: 17. CDR3 in DNA: TGCGCCAGCAGCCAAGATTGGGATAGCGGGGGGTCCAATATAGGAGATACGCAGTATTTT. This encodes CASSQDWDSGGSNIGDTQYF.

The chain combines TRBV6-5 with TRBJ1-2; D is perhaps TRBD1 (6 bases). The CDR3 has 13 residues. The germline CDR1 and CDR2 sequences are MNHEY and SVGAGI. The ends were cut back, 7 bases at V and 3 bases at J, with 12 bases in the middle. The CDR3 DNA follows: TGTGCCAGCACCGAGGGACAACACTATGGCTACACCTTC. It encodes CASTEGQHYGYTF.

This sequence joins TRBV5-8 and TRBJ1-3; the D gene is possibly TRBD1 (5 bases). Germline values: CDR1 SGHTS, CDR2 YDEGEE. Trimming took 5 bases from V and 4 from J, leaving 19 bases between them. The CDR3 spans 16 residues. The CDR3 nucleotides are TGTGCCAGCAGTTCCGGGACCCTCAACTGGGGAAACACCATATATTTT. Protein product: CASSSGTLNWGNTIYF.

The chain uses TRBV14 and TRBJ2-1; TRBD2 matches 10 bases. This CDR3 has 17 residues. Germline CDR1 SGHDN, CDR2 FVKESK. V was clipped by 3 bases and J by 6 bases; unmatched bases: 11. The CDR3 sequence: CASSHPGLALKGNEQFF. DNA of the CDR3: TGTGCCAGCAGCCACCCGGGACTAGCGCTTAAGGGCAATGAGCAGTTCTTC.

This rearrangement joins TRBV28 to TRBJ1-5; D remains unclear. The CDR3 extends over 13 amino acids. V was trimmed by 2 bases and J by 6 bases, leaving 8 bases between them. CDR1 is MDHEN and CDR2 is SYDVKM in the germline V gene. The CDR3 is CASSLAGIQPQHF. CDR3 nucleotides: TGTGCCAGCAGTTTAGCCGGGATTCAGCCCCAGCATTTT.

V usage is TRBV29-1 and J usage is TRBJ1-3; TRBD1 is a possible D gene (5 bases). Germline CDR1 and CDR2: SQVTM and ANQGSEA. V shed 5 bases and J shed 2 bases, with 16 bases lying between them. The CDR3 consists of 15 residues. CDR3 in amino acids: CSVLEDGGTGNTIYF. For the CDR3, the DNA is TGCAGCGTTCTCGAAGACGGGGGGACTGGAAACACCATATATTTT.

The chain is built from TRBV27 and TRBJ1-2; D is perhaps TRBD1 (6 bases). CDR1 and CDR2 (germline): MNHEY, SMNVEV (reference sequence). The V and J ends lost 4 bases and 2 bases respectively, with 14 bases between them. The CDR3 loop spans 15 amino acids. DNA of the CDR3: TGTGCCAGCAGTTCGCAGGGGAAGAGGAACTATGGCTACACCTTC. Protein sequence: CASSSQGKRNYGYTF.

This clone was seen only once. J is TRBJ2-1 and V is TRBV5-1; D call uncertain. Between the trimmed V and J ends, which lost 0 bases and 8 bases, there was a span of 12 bases. The CDR3 totals 14 residues. Germline lookup yields CDR1 SGHRS and CDR2 YFSETQ. CDR3 nucleotide sequence: TGCGCCAGCAGCTTGGTGTTAGCCGGTCATGAGCAGTTCTTC. It encodes CASSLVLAGHEQFF.